This entry features one T cell receptor (beta chain) sequence. Trimming removed 3 bases from V and 2 bases from J; junction bases left unmatched: 6. Germline CDR1 and CDR2: LGHNA and YNFKEQ. CDR3 length equals 15 residues. Sequencing used immunoSEQ multiplex PCR; TCRdb keeps in-frame clones, though not all of them. The profile covers a few hundred thousand clones, with about 87% appearing a single time and about 6.2% taken by the ten largest. The sample originates from a study of blood T cell repertoires in COVID-19. The sequencing input was peripheral blood. This TCR was recovered from a man in his sixties who had recovered from COVID-19. The chain joins TRBV4-2 to TRBJ1-2, with TRBD1 identical over 7 bases. The CDR3 is CASSQEDRLNYGYTF. The CDR3 DNA reads as TGTGCCAGCAGCCAGGAGGACAGGCTAAACTATGGCTACACCTTC.